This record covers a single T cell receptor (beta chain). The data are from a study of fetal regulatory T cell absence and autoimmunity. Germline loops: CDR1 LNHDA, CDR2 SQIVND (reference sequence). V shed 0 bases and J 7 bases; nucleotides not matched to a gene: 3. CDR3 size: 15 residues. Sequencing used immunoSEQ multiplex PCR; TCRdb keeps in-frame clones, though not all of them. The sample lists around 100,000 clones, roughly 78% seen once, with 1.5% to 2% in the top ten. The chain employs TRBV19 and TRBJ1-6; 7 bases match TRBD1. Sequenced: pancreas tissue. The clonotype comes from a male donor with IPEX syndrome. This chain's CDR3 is CASSIDGTANSPLHF. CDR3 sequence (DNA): TGTGCCAGTAGTATAGACGGGACAGCGAATTCACCCCTCCACTTT.